The 16 T cell receptor beta chains in this list originate from one sample, sequenced in a study of cytomegalovirus exposure and HLA in healthy donors. 60 Vbeta and 13 Jbeta primers were used in PCR. Profiled with immunoSEQ multiplex PCR; TCRdb holds only in-frame clones, not every one. Here the sample spans 130,000 or so clones, about 78% being singletons. Material for sequencing was PBMCs. Receptor source: a man aged 50-60 years in good health and CMV-seronegative.

The rearrangement joins TRBV7-3 to TRBJ2-2, with TRBD1 matching 8 bases. CDR1 is SGHTA, CDR2 FQGTGA, per germline. V lost 5 bases to trimming and J lost 2 bases; unmatched junction nucleotides: 4. The CDR3 is made up of 15 amino acids. The DNA for the CDR3 is TGTGCCAGCAGCGCCGGACAGGGCAACACCGGGGAGCTGTTTTTT. Translating gives CASSAGQGNTGELFF.

CDR3: CASSSQWAGQETQYF. The CDR3 coding sequence is TGTGCCAGCAGCTCGCAGTGGGCGGGTCAAGAGACCCAGTACTTC. The chain has TRBV7-9 and TRBJ2-5; tentative D call: TRBD2 (5 bases). Germline CDR1 and CDR2: SEHNR and FQNEAQ (reference sequence). The CDR3 is 15 residues long. The V end was cut by 4 bases, the J end by 2 bases, with 14 bases between.

The chain recombines TRBV15 with TRBJ2-1, with D perhaps TRBD1 (5 bases). The CDR3 is 11 amino acids. Germline CDR1 and CDR2: LNHNV and YYDKDF (reference sequence). V was shortened by 8 bases and J by 6 bases, with 8 bases between the two germline ends. For the CDR3, the DNA is TGTGCCACCGGGGCCCTCAATGAGCAGTTCTTC. Residues: CATGALNEQFF.

This clone was counted a few times. This chain joins TRBV7-6 and TRBJ2-2, with D possibly TRBD2 on 7 matching bases. CDR3 length equals 16 residues. Per germline, CDR1 SGHVS and CDR2 FNYEAQ. V gave up 1 base and J gave up 2 bases, with 11 bases separating them. As DNA, the CDR3 is TGTGCCAGCAGCTTAGTCGGGGGGCTAAACACCGGGGAGCTGTTTTTT. Its protein product is CASSLVGGLNTGELFF.

The sample holds one count of this clone. In DNA, the CDR3 is TGTGCCAGCAGTTTCCAGGCCTACAGGGACCAGCCCCAGCATTTT. Amino acid sequence: CASSFQAYRDQPQHF. This chain joins TRBV28 and TRBJ1-5, with D tentatively TRBD1 (6 bases). V lost 3 bases and J lost 7, with 16 bases in between. This CDR3 contains 15 residues. The germline V gene has CDR1 MDHEN and CDR2 SYDVKM.

The rearrangement uses TRBV6-5 and TRBJ2-7, with 8 bases matching TRBD1. CDR1 MNHEY and CDR2 SVGAGI come from the germline V gene. This CDR3 has 12 amino acids. After removal of 6 bases from V and 4 bases from J, the junction contained 2 bases not matched to a gene. DNA for the CDR3: TGTGCCAGCAGGCACAGGGGGTACGAGCAGTACTTC. As protein: CASRHRGYEQYF.

This clone was seen a few times. This chain joins TRBV21-1 and TRBJ2-5; TRBD1 is the table's D call and was not checked against the DNA. TRBV21-1 is a documented pseudogene. There are 19 residues in the CDR3. CDR3 in amino acids: CASSKVTVQAVGDSETQYF. The CDR3, as DNA: TGTGCCAGCAGCAAAGTTACGGTACAGGCGGTTGGTGATAGCGAGACCCAGTACTTC.

In regard to this clone: At one end the junction does not follow the germline gene, possibly because of a read error. The chain has TRBV2 and TRBJ1-2; 7 bases fit TRBD1. This CDR3 is built from 14 residues. Germline V gene lookup returns CDR1 SNHLY and CDR2 FYNNEI. The DNA for the CDR3 is TGTGCCAGCAGTGTGGACAGGAGCCTCCGCGTCTCGTCCTTC. It specifies CASSVDRSLRVSSF.

The CDR3 spells CATRGLAGLASYNEQFF. In DNA, the CDR3 is TGTGCCACCAGAGGACTAGCGGGATTGGCGTCCTACAATGAGCAGTTCTTC. The genes are TRBV15 and TRBJ2-1; 12 bases fit TRBD2. Germline CDR1 LNHNV, CDR2 YYDKDF (reference sequence). This CDR3 spans 17 amino acids. After removal of 6 bases from V and 1 base from J, the junction contained 7 bases not matched to a gene.

The V call is TRBV11-2, the J call TRBJ2-7; D gene unclear. V was shortened by 4 bases and J by 5 bases, with 9 bases between the two germline ends. CDR1 is SGHAT, CDR2 FQNNGV, per germline. This CDR3 is 12 amino acids long. The CDR3 DNA is TGTGCCAGCAGCTACCTAAAGAACGAGCAGTACTTC. This gives the protein CASSYLKNEQYF.

The gene calls are TRBV6-5 and TRBJ2-2; no reliable D call. Germline loops: CDR1 MNHEY, CDR2 SVGAGI. Trimming shortened V by 0 bases and J by 7 bases, and 6 bases separated the two germline ends. The CDR3 is made up of 13 amino acids. CDR3 region: CASSYSRDGELFF. DNA for the CDR3: TGTGCCAGCAGTTACTCGAGAGACGGGGAGCTGTTTTTT.

This chain links TRBV11-2 with TRBJ2-2, with 7 nucleotides matching TRBD1. The CDR3 runs 16 residues. Germline V gives CDR1 SGHAT, CDR2 FQNNGV. With 4 bases clipped from V and 0 bases from J, the junction kept 5 bases outside the gene matches. CDR3 amino acids: CASSSSGQSNTGELFF. DNA for the CDR3: TGTGCCAGCAGCTCTTCGGGACAGTCGAACACCGGGGAGCTGTTTTTT.

This clone was detected ten times or more. V and J are TRBV7-9 and TRBJ1-4, with D uncertain. V lost 3 bases to trimming and J lost 0 bases, with 11 bases between them. The V gene's germline CDR1 is SEHNR and CDR2 FQNEAQ (reference sequence). CDR3 length: 16 residues. Here the CDR3 reads CASSLISGSTNEKLFF. In DNA form, the CDR3 reads TGTGCCAGCAGCTTGATAAGCGGATCAACTAATGAAAAACTGTTTTTT.

The chain is built from TRBV29-1 and TRBJ2-2, with TRBD2 matching 8 bases. Losses at the gene ends were 3 bases for V and 4 bases for J; bases not matched to a gene: 13. CDR1 and CDR2 from the germline V gene are SQVTM and ANQGSEA. The CDR3 is 17 residues long. The CDR3 protein is CSVEGPSGQRGTGELFF. DNA of the CDR3: TGCAGCGTTGAGGGACCTAGCGGGCAACGGGGCACCGGGGAGCTGTTTTTT.

The chain links TRBV28 to TRBJ1-1; 8 positions agree with TRBD1. CDR3 size: 15 residues. V gave up 6 bases and J gave up 1 base; unmatched junction bases: 7. Germline V gene lookup returns CDR1 MDHEN and CDR2 SYDVKM. CDR3 sequence reads: CASSPRTGRNTEAFF. In DNA, the CDR3 is TGTGCCAGCAGCCCTCGGACAGGGAGGAACACTGAAGCTTTCTTT. The full variable domain, with the rest looked up from reference TRBV28 and TRBJ1-1, is DVKVTQSSRYLVKRTGEKVFLECVQDMDHENMFWYRQDPGLGLRLIYFSYDVKMKEKGDIPEGYSVSREKKERFSLILESASTNQTSMYLCASSPRTGRNTEAFFGQGTRLTVV.

The chain carries TRBV27 and TRBJ1-2, with 8 bases that match TRBD1. V was clipped by 0 bases and J by 0 bases; unmatched bases: 3. The CDR3 is made up of 16 amino acids. From germline, CDR1 is MNHEY and CDR2 SMNVEV (reference sequence). The CDR3 loop is CASSLSRTGTNYGYTF. For the CDR3, the DNA is TGTGCCAGCAGTTTATCGCGGACAGGGACTAACTATGGCTACACCTTC.